Following are 28 T cell receptor beta chains from one sample sequenced in a study of post-analysis software for immune sequencing data. Study results and caveats: A handful of TRBV segments occurring more often in patients than controls included TRBV5-6, TRBV5-1 and TRBV20-1.

The TCR beta cDNA libraries carried unique molecular identifiers. One entry per CDR3 protein results from TCRdb running MiXCR on the PCR reads. The table has 500,000 to 600,000 distinct CDR3 sequences, 40% to 50% seen once. No antigen has been identified for these receptors. Source material: blood. Receptors were obtained from a girl aged 10-17 years with multiple sclerosis.

The chain has TRBV5-1 and TRBJ2-5, with TRBD2 identical over 8 bases. The CDR3 has 16 residues. Per germline, CDR1 SGHRS and CDR2 YFSETQ. The V gene end was trimmed by 5 bases and the J gene end by 4 bases; junction bases not matched to a gene: 13. The CDR3 region has the DNA TGCGCCAGCAGAAGGACTCCGGGAGGGAAAATAGAGACCCAGTACTTC. Its translation: CASRRTPGGKIETQYF.

The chain recombines TRBV5-1 with TRBJ2-7; TRBD2 is a possible D gene (6 bases). The ends were cut back, 3 bases at V and 6 bases at J, with 19 bases in the middle. This CDR3 contains 15 residues. The germline V gene encodes CDR1 SGHRS and CDR2 YFSETQ. This CDR3 is CASSSTGSQWSEQYF. The CDR3 nucleotides read TGCGCCAGCAGCTCCACCGGGAGCCAGTGGAGCGAGCAGTACTTC.

The chain has TRBV20-1 and TRBJ1-2, with D tentatively TRBD1 (6 bases). Trimming stripped 0 bases from V and 6 bases from J, with 14 bases between. This CDR3 is built from 14 residues. CDR1 DFQATT and CDR2 SNEGSKA come from the germline V gene (reference sequence). The CDR3 DNA is TGCAGTGCTAGAGACAGGGGACCTGGGGATGGCTACACCTTC. Encoded protein: CSARDRGPGDGYTF.

The table lists this clonotype with a few counts. The genes are TRBV29-1 and TRBJ1-1; D not resolved. The CDR3 has 13 amino acids. Trimming pared 8 bases from V and 1 base from J, leaving 14 bases between. Germline CDR1 reads SQVTM; CDR2 reads ANQGSEA. CDR3 protein: CSLRAVSNTEAFF. The CDR3 nucleotides read TGCAGCTTGAGGGCAGTTTCGAACACTGAAGCTTTCTTT.

A few counts support this clonotype. The V call is TRBV12-3 or TRBV12-4, the J call TRBJ2-7, with D perhaps matching TRBD2 (6 bases). The CDR3 extends over 16 amino acids. Between the trimmed V and J ends, which lost 1 base and 2 bases, there was a span of 15 bases. The CDR3 DNA reads TGTGCCAGCAGTTTAGAGGATAGCGGAGCGACCTACGAGCAGTACTTC. Translation: CASSLEDSGATYEQYF.

V is TRBV7-2 and J is TRBJ2-3, with D maybe TRBD2 (7 bases). V lost 5 bases and J 2 bases, leaving 14 bases between the germline ends. The CDR3 contains 15 residues. Looked up from germline, CDR1 is SGHTA and CDR2 is FQGNSA. In DNA form, the CDR3 reads TGTGCCAGCAGCAAGGGGGGGAGATTCACAGATACGCAGTATTTT. It is translated as CASSKGGRFTDTQYF.

The chain links TRBV28 to TRBJ2-3; D remains unclear. V gave up 4 bases and J gave up 2 bases, with 10 bases separating them. CDR3 length: 14 amino acids. Germline values: CDR1 MDHEN, CDR2 SYDVKM. The CDR3: CASSSDLHTDTQYF. The CDR3 bases are TGTGCCAGCAGTTCGGACCTGCACACAGATACGCAGTATTTT.

This sequence joins TRBV9 and TRBJ2-5; 13 bases are a match to TRBD2. The CDR3 spans 16 residues. Germline CDR1 SGDLS, CDR2 YYNGEE. V shed 4 bases and J 3 bases; nucleotides not matched to a gene: 6. The CDR3, as DNA: TGTGCCAGCAGCAATCTGGGACTAGCGGGGAAAGAGACCCAGTACTTC. Translating it yields CASSNLGLAGKETQYF.

The gene calls are TRBV7-2 and TRBJ1-4; TRBD1 matches at 9 bases. The CDR3 extends over 14 amino acids. Germline CDR1 is SGHTA and CDR2 is FQGNSA. V gave up 5 bases and J gave up 7 bases; unmatched junction bases: 5. The CDR3 bases are TGTGCCAGCAGCCTGGACAGGGGTCGTGAAAAACTGTTTTTT. Amino acid sequence: CASSLDRGREKLFF.

This clonotype was counted between two and nine times. The chain combines TRBV20-1 with TRBJ2-1; TRBD2 matches 8 bases. Germline V gene lookup returns CDR1 DFQATT and CDR2 SNEGSKA (reference sequence). The V and J ends lost 5 bases and 0 bases, in that order; junction bases with no gene match: 12. The CDR3 extends over 17 amino acids. The CDR3 loop is CSAGPGLGSGSYNEQFF. CDR3 DNA sequence: TGCAGTGCTGGACCGGGACTAGGTTCGGGCTCCTACAATGAGCAGTTCTTC.

J is TRBJ2-3 and V is TRBV20-1, with unresolved D. The CDR3 is made up of 12 amino acids. CDR1 and CDR2 from the germline V gene are DFQATT and SNEGSKA (reference sequence). The V gene lost 0 bases and the J gene lost 7 bases, with 8 bases spanning the gap. The CDR3 DNA reads TGCAGTGCTAGAGACCAAGCAAATACGCAGTATTTT. Its protein product is CSARDQANTQYF.

This chain uses TRBV5-6 with TRBJ1-2; D is ambiguous. This CDR3 region has 14 residues. The V gene's germline CDR1 is SGHDT and CDR2 YYEEEE. V was clipped by 0 bases and J by 8 bases, with 14 bases between them. CDR3 protein: CASSLDRTPSGYTF. The CDR3 nucleotides read TGTGCCAGCAGCTTGGATCGAACACCGTCGGGCTACACCTTC.

In regard to this clonotype: A junction boundary mismatches the germline segment, possibly from a read error. This chain joins TRBV7-9 and TRBJ2-5; D is perhaps TRBD2 (5 bases). The CDR3 sequence is 14 residues long. Looked up from germline, CDR1 is SEHNR and CDR2 is FQNEAQ (reference sequence). In nucleotides, the CDR3 is TGTGCCAACAGCTTAGCGCAACAGCAAGAGAACCAGTACTTC. Protein sequence: CANSLAQQQENQYF.

This CDR3 is CSVDSGTFYGYTF. As DNA, the CDR3 is TGCAGCGTCGACTCCGGGACCTTCTATGGCTACACCTTC. The chain couples TRBV29-1 to TRBJ1-2, with D possibly TRBD1 on 5 matching bases. Germline-derived CDR1 and CDR2 are SQVTM and ANQGSEA. The CDR3 contains 13 residues. Trimming removed 6 bases at V and 4 bases at J, with 15 bases between.

CDR3 region: CASSTGHPNEKLFF. The CDR3 DNA reads TGTGCCAGCAGTACGGGACACCCTAATGAAAAACTGTTTTTT. This sequence joins TRBV6-2 or TRBV6-3 and TRBJ1-4; the D gene is possibly TRBD1 (6 bases). CDR1 is MNHEY and CDR2 is SVGEGT in the germline V gene. The CDR3 runs to 14 residues. Between the trimmed V and J ends, which lost 5 bases and 3 bases, there was a span of 10 bases.

This clonotype was picked up a small number of times. V and J are TRBV29-1 and TRBJ1-2, with D perhaps TRBD1 (5 bases). The germline gives CDR1 SQVTM, CDR2 ANQGSEA. The CDR3 consists of 11 residues. V gave up 1 base and J gave up 7 bases, with 7 bases separating them. CDR3 amino acids: CSVEGGSGYTF. DNA of the CDR3: TGCAGCGTTGAAGGGGGCTCTGGCTACACCTTC.

The J gene is TRBJ2-7, the V gene TRBV4-1, with TRBD1 identical over 9 bases. After removal of 1 base from V and 5 bases from J, the junction contained 6 bases not matched to a gene. Germline lookup yields CDR1 MGHRA and CDR2 YSYEKL. The CDR3 runs to 15 residues. The CDR3 coding sequence is TGCGCCAGCAGCCAAGGGTGGGGACAGGGTGACGAGCAGTACTTC. This encodes CASSQGWGQGDEQYF.

The genes are TRBV7-9 and TRBJ2-7; the D is unclear. Germline-derived CDR1 and CDR2 are SEHNR and FQNEAQ (reference sequence). The CDR3 runs 13 residues. The V end was cut by 5 bases, the J end by 1 base, with 9 bases between. CDR3 amino acids: CASSPIGSYEQYF. The CDR3 nucleotides read TGTGCCAGCAGCCCAATAGGGTCCTACGAGCAGTACTTC.

This clonotype was seen more than once but under ten times. The gene calls are TRBV12-3 or TRBV12-4 and TRBJ1-2; 9 positions match TRBD1. Germline trimming cut 6 bases from V and 3 bases from J; bases unmatched to any gene: 8. The CDR3 has 15 amino acids. The CDR3 is CASSRDRAVYYGYTF. Written as DNA, the CDR3 is TGTGCCAGCAGCCGGGACAGGGCTGTATACTATGGCTACACCTTC.

The rearrangement joins TRBV12-3 or TRBV12-4 to TRBJ2-1; tentatively, D is TRBD2 (6 bases). Trimming left V 3 bases short and J 15 bases short, with 18 bases between. The CDR3 sequence is 13 residues long. CDR3 sequence: CASSLGRGTRWFF. CDR3 bases: TGTGCCAGCAGTTTGGGCCGCGGGACCAGATGGTTCTTC.

The V and J genes are TRBV7-2 and TRBJ2-5, with TRBD1 as a possible D gene (5 bases). V shed 0 bases and J shed 4 bases, with 9 bases lying between them. Germline V CDR1 and CDR2: SGHTA, FQGNSA. The CDR3 sequence is 14 residues long. DNA for the CDR3: TGTGCCAGCAGCTTAGCGCTCAGGGCAGAGACCCAGTACTTC. This translates into CASSLALRAETQYF. The complete variable domain, with remaining parts taken from reference TRBV7-2 and TRBJ2-5, reads GAGVSQSPSNKVTEKGKDVELRCDPISGHTALYWYRQSLGQGLEFLIYFQGNSAPDKSGLPSDRFSAERTGGSVSTLTIQRTQQEDSAVYLCASSLALRAETQYFGPGTRLLVL.

The chain uses TRBV5-1 and TRBJ2-3; TRBD2 agrees at 11 bases. The CDR3 is made up of 18 amino acids. The V segment lost 1 base and the J segment 5 bases; nucleotides outside the gene matches: 12. Germline V CDR1 and CDR2: SGHRS, YFSETQ. In nucleotides, the CDR3 is TGCGCCAGCAGCTTGCGCCTAGCGGGGGGCGTCGACTTAGATACGCAGTATTTT. This translates into CASSLRLAGGVDLDTQYF.

This clonotype occurred once. V and J are TRBV11-2 and TRBJ2-7; TRBD2 aligns across 13 bases. The CDR3 is 22 amino acids. Germline CDR1 reads SGHAT; CDR2 reads FQNNGV. The trim removed 2 bases at V and 2 bases at J, leaving 21 bases unmatched. CDR3 sequence reads: CASSLLRRSDTRLAGGPYEQYF. CDR3 nucleotide sequence: TGTGCCAGCAGCTTACTACGGAGGTCGGACACCCGACTAGCGGGAGGACCCTACGAGCAGTACTTC.

A few counts support this clonotype. CDR3 protein: CASSPLGQAYNEQFF. CDR3 DNA sequence: TGCGCCAGCAGCCCCCTCGGACAGGCCTACAATGAGCAGTTCTTC. V gene TRBV5-1 combines with J gene TRBJ2-1; 7 nucleotides agree with TRBD1. The CDR3 is 15 amino acids. Germline trimming cut 4 bases from V and 2 bases from J; bases unmatched to any gene: 6. The germline V gene has CDR1 SGHRS and CDR2 YFSETQ.

This chain uses TRBV18 with TRBJ1-4; TRBD1 matches 7 bases. The V segment lost 0 bases and the J segment 8 bases; nucleotides outside the gene matches: 9. There are 16 residues in the CDR3. Looked up from germline, CDR1 is KGHSH and CDR2 is LQKENI. The CDR3 coding sequence is TGTGCCAGCTCACCACCGGGCGGGACAGTTTGGGAAAAACTGTTTTTT. Its protein is CASSPPGGTVWEKLFF.

The V call is TRBV6-5, the J call TRBJ1-5; D not certain. CDR1 is MNHEY and CDR2 is SVGAGI in the germline V gene. The CDR3 totals 15 residues. Trimming pared 0 bases from V and 5 bases from J, leaving 11 bases between. The CDR3 loop reads CASSYSGRRDQPQHF. In nucleotides, the CDR3 is TGTGCCAGCAGTTACTCGGGAAGGCGCGATCAGCCCCAGCATTTT.

This clonotype was counted between two and nine times. The CDR3 sequence: CASSLEAGTQRAQHF. For the CDR3, the DNA is TGTGCCAGCAGCTTGGAAGCTGGGACACAAAGGGCCCAGCATTTT. The rearrangement joins TRBV5-5 to TRBJ1-5, with TRBD1 as a possible D gene (6 bases). The V gene's germline CDR1 is SGHKS and CDR2 YYEKEE (reference sequence). This CDR3 is 15 amino acids long. Trimming stripped 0 bases from V and 11 bases from J, with 18 bases between.

The chain is built from TRBV24-1 and TRBJ1-2; 7 bases map to TRBD1. This CDR3 is 13 amino acids long. The V gene end was trimmed by 6 bases and the J gene end by 4 bases; junction bases not matched to a gene: 4. CDR1 KGHDR and CDR2 SFDVKD come from the germline V gene. CDR3 bases: TGTGCCACCAGTTCCGACAGGGTCTATGGCTACACCTTC. Translation gives CATSSDRVYGYTF.